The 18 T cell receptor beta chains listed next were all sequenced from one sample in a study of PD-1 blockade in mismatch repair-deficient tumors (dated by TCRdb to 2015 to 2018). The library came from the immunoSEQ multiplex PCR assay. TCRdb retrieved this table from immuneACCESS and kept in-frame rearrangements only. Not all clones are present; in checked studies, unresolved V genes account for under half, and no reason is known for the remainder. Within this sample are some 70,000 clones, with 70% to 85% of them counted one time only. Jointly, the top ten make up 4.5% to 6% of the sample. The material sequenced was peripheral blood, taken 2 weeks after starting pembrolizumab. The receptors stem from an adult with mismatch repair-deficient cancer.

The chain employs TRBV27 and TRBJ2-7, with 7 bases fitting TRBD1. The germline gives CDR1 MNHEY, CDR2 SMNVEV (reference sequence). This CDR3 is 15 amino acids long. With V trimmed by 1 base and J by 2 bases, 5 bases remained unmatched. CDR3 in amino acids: CASSLFGTDTYEQYF. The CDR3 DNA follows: TGTGCCAGCAGTTTATTTGGGACAGATACCTACGAGCAGTACTTC.

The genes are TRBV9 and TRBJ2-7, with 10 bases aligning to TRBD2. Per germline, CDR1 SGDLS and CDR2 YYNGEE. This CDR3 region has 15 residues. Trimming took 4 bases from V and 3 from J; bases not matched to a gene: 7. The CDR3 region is CASSTTWTSGYEQYF. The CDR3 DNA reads TGTGCCAGCAGCACAACCTGGACTAGCGGCTACGAGCAGTACTTC.

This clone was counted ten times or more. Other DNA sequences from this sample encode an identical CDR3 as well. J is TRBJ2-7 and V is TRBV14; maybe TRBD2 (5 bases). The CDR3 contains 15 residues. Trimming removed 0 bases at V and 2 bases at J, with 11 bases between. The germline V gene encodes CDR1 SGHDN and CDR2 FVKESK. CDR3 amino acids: CASSQERGMTYEQYF. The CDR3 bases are TGTGCCAGCAGCCAAGAACGGGGTATGACCTACGAGCAGTACTTC.

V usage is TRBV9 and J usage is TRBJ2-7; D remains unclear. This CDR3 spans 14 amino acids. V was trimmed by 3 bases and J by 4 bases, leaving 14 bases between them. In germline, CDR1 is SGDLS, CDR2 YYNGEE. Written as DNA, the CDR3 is TGTGCCAGCAGCGCCGGTCCCCAGAATTACGAGCAGTACTTC. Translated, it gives CASSAGPQNYEQYF. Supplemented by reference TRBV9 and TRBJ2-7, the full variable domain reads DSGVTQTPKHLITATGQRVTLRCSPRSGDLSVYWYQQSLDQGLQFLIQYYNGEERAKGNILERFSAQQFPDLHSELNLSSLELGDSALYFCASSAGPQNYEQYFGPGTRLTVT.

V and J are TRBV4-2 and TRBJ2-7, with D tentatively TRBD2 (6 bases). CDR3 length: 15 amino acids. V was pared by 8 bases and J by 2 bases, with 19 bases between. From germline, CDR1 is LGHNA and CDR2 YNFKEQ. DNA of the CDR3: TGTGCCAGCGCACCGGCCACTAGCAATCCCTACGAGCAGTACTTC. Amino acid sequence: CASAPATSNPYEQYF.

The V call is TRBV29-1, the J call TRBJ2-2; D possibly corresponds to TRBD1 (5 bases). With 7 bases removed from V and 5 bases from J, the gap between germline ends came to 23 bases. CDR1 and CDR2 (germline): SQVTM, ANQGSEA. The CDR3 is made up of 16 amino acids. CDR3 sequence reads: CSDGPWGQVGTGELFF. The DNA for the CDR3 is TGCAGCGACGGACCTTGGGGCCAGGTTGGGACCGGGGAGCTGTTTTTT.

The CDR3 sequence: CASYPASGRTDTQYF. CDR3 in DNA: TGCGCCAGCTACCCCGCTAGCGGGAGGACAGATACGCAGTATTTT. This chain joins TRBV5-1 and TRBJ2-3; 11 bases are a match to TRBD2. With V trimmed by 7 bases and J by 3 bases, 7 bases remained unmatched. Germline assignment: CDR1 SGHRS and CDR2 YFSETQ. The length of the CDR3 is 15 residues.

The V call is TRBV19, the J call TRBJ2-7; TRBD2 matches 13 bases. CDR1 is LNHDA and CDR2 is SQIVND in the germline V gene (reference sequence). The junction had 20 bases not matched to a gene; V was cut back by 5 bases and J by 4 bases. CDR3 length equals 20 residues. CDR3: CASSYLPGRKPGLAGYEQYF. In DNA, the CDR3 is TGTGCCAGTAGTTACCTTCCGGGACGGAAACCGGGACTAGCGGGATACGAGCAGTACTTC.

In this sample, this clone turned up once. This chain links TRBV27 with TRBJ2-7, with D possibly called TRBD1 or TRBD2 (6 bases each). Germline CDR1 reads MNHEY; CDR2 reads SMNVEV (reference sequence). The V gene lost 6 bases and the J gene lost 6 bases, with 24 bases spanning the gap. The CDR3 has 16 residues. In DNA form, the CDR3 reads TGTGCCAGCAGACCTACCCACGGGGGCGCAACGGGCGAGCAGTACTTC. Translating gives CASRPTHGGATGEQYF.

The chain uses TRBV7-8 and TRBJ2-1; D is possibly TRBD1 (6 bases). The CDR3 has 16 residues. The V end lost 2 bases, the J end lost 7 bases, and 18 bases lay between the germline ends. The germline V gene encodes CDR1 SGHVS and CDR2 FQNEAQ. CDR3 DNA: TGTGCCAGCAGCTTAAACCCGACAGGAGTATTGAATGAGCAGTTCTTC. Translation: CASSLNPTGVLNEQFF. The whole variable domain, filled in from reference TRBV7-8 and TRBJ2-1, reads GAGVSQSPRYKVAKRGQDVALRCDPISGHVSLFWYQQALGQGPEFLTYFQNEAQLDKSGLPSDRFFAERPEGSVSTLKIQRTQQEDSAVYLCASSLNPTGVLNEQFFGPGTRLTVL.

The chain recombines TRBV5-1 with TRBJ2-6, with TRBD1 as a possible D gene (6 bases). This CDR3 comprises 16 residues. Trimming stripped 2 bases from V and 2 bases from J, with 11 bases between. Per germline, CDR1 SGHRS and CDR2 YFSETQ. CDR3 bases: TGCGCCAGCAGCTTAGGGGGAACCGCTGGGGCCAACGTCCTGACTTTC. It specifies CASSLGGTAGANVLTF.

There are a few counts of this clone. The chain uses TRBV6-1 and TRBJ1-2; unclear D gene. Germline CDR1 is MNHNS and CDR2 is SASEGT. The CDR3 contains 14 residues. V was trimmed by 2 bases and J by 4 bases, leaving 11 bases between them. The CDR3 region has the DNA TGTGCCAGCAGTGAACGTTGGGTTACCTATGGCTACACCTTC. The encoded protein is CASSERWVTYGYTF.

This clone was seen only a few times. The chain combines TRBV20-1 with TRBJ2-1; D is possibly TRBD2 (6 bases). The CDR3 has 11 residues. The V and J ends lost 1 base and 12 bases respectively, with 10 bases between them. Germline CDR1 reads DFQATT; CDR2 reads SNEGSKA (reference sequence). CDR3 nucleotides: TGCAGTGCTAGAGTCCAGGGAGGGCAGTTCTTC. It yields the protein CSARVQGGQFF.

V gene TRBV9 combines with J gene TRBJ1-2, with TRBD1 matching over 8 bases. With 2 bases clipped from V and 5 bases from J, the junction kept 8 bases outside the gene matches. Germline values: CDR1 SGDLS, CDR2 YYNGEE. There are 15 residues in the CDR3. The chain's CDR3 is CASSVTGGSQYGYTF. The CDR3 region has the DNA TGTGCCAGCAGCGTCACAGGGGGTTCCCAATATGGCTACACCTTC.

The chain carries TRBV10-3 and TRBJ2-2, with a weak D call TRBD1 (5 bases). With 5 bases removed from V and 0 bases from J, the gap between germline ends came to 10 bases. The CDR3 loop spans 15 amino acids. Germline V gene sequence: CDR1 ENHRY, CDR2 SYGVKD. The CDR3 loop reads CAISSTGSNTGELFF. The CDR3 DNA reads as TGTGCCATCAGTTCCACAGGTTCGAACACCGGGGAGCTGTTTTTT.

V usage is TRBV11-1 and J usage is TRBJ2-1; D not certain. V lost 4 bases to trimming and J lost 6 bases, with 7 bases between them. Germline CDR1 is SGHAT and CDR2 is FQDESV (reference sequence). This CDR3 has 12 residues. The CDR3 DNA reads TGTGCCAGCAGCTGGGCCGGCAATGAGCAGTTCTTC. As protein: CASSWAGNEQFF.

CDR3 region: CASSGGLAKNIQYF. In nucleotides, the CDR3 is TGTGCCAGCAGCGGCGGGTTAGCCAAAAACATTCAGTACTTC. V is TRBV5-6 and J is TRBJ2-4, with a weak D call TRBD2 (5 bases). The CDR3 spans 14 residues. Germline assignment: CDR1 SGHDT and CDR2 YYEEEE. V shed 4 bases and J shed 0 bases, with 8 bases lying between them. The variable domain in full, completed from reference TRBV5-6 and TRBJ2-4, reads DAGVTQSPTHLIKTRGQQVTLRCSPKSGHDTVSWYQQALGQGPQFIFQYYEEEERQRGNFPDRFSGHQFPNYSSELNVNALLLGDSALYLCASSGGLAKNIQYFGAGTRLSVL.

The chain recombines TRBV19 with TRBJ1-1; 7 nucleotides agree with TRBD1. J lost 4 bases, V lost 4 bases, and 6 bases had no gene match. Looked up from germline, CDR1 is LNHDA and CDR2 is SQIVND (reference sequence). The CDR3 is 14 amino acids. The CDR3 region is CASSTGGGSTEAFF. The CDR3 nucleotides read TGTGCCAGTAGTACAGGGGGGGGGAGCACTGAAGCTTTCTTT.